This T cell receptor (beta chain) was retrieved from a study of blood T cell repertoires in COVID-19. Across the study: The United States, Italy and Spain provided the acute and convalescent COVID-19 samples. T cells, B-cell-depleted T cells, or PBMCs supplied cDNA or gDNA.

Authors' analysis steps: Reference gene primers were amplified, and this amplification served to estimate nucleated cell counts. Sequencing was performed with immunoSEQ multiplex PCR; in TCRdb, only in-frame clones are kept and a portion is missing. V and J calls plus clone size are reproduced from that table; the DNA served to infer D and trimming. The sample consists of approximately 100,000 clones, approximately 85% of them appearing once. The CDR3 extends over 20 amino acids. Germline V gene data show CDR1 as MDHEN and CDR2 as SYDVKM. Trimming at V came to 6 bases and at J to 4 bases, leaving 26 bases not matched to a gene.

This receptor was taken from a human donor in a cohort sampled during active COVID-19. The rearrangement links TRBV28 to TRBJ1-2; 7 nucleotides match TRBD1. Sequenced sample: peripheral blood. The DNA for the CDR3 is TGTGCCAGCAGCGCCAGCACCGCACAGGGGACCCATTTAGGCTTCTATGGCTACACCTTC. Residues: CASSASTAQGTHLGFYGYTF.